The next 28 T cell receptor beta chains were all read from a single sample in a study of beta chain features in type 1 diabetes. Regarding the study as a whole: Moderate yet significant TCRB CDR3 shortening was seen in Type 1 diabetes patients in all four CD4+ subsets.

Investigators reverse transcribed all isolated RNA, so they sequenced expressed TCRB transcripts. Assay used: immunoSEQ multiplex PCR; TCRdb lists only in-frame clones, some missing. The sample has about 660,000 clones; more than 13% are singletons. Antigens for these TCRs are unknown. Sequenced sample: naive CD4+ T cells from blood. Receptor source: a man between 18 and 29 years old with type 1 diabetes.

The chain recombines TRBV19 with TRBJ2-7; no definite D call. V dropped 10 bases and J dropped 0 bases, with 19 bases sitting between them. Germline assignment: CDR1 LNHDA and CDR2 SQIVND (reference sequence). This CDR3 is 15 amino acids long. The DNA of the CDR3 is TGTGCCACCGTTGACCTGCGTTATGGCTCCTACGAGCAGTACTTC. It yields the protein CATVDLRYGSYEQYF.

This clone was detected only a few times. The chain couples TRBV9 to TRBJ2-3; the D is unclear. Per the germline V gene, CDR1 is SGDLS and CDR2 is YYNGEE. The CDR3 is 14 residues long. Trimming removed 2 bases at V and 5 bases at J, with 12 bases between. CDR3 sequence: CASSVRGEVDTQYF. The CDR3 region has the DNA TGTGCCAGCAGCGTTCGTGGCGAGGTAGATACGCAGTATTTT.

The CDR3 DNA is TGTGCCTGGAGTGTAGCCCAGGGGCTTGAAGCTTTCTTT. Protein product: CAWSVAQGLEAFF. The gene calls are TRBV30 and TRBJ1-1; possibly TRBD1 for D (6 bases). The germline V gene has CDR1 GTSNPN and CDR2 SVGIG (reference sequence). Trimming took 0 bases from V and 7 from J, leaving 12 bases between them. This CDR3 region has 13 residues.

This clone showed up just a few times. The chain uses TRBV28 and TRBJ2-7; TRBD1 matches at 9 bases. The CDR3 runs 15 residues. Losses at the gene ends were 9 bases for V and 3 bases for J; bases not matched to a gene: 12. CDR1 is MDHEN and CDR2 is SYDVKM in the germline V gene. The CDR3 nucleotides are TGTGCCAGTAGTCCCGGGGACAGGGCGGTCTACGAGCAGTACTTC. As protein: CASSPGDRAVYEQYF.

Only one count was recorded for this clone. The rearrangement uses TRBV7-9 and TRBJ2-2; D not resolved. Trimming pared 1 base from V and 3 bases from J, leaving 6 bases between. The CDR3 loop spans 14 amino acids. Per the germline V gene, CDR1 is SEHNR and CDR2 is FQNEAQ (reference sequence). The CDR3 bases are TGTGCCAGCAGCTTAGAGGGATACACCGGGGAGCTGTTTTTT. This sequence encodes CASSLEGYTGELFF.

This CDR3 reads CSVVLGQGGSPLHF. CDR3 bases: TGCAGCGTTGTCTTGGGACAGGGGGGTTCACCCCTCCACTTT. The chain couples TRBV29-1 to TRBJ1-6, with 11 positions matching TRBD1. The CDR3 length is 14 residues. The germline V gene encodes CDR1 SQVTM and CDR2 ANQGSEA. The J segment lost 9 bases and the V segment lost 4 bases, leaving 5 bases of the junction unmatched.

This clone was counted between two and nine times. V gene TRBV9 combines with J gene TRBJ1-4; TRBD1 matches 7 bases. V dropped 3 bases and J dropped 8; count of bases not matched to a gene: 10. Germline CDR1 reads SGDLS; CDR2 reads YYNGEE. CDR3 size: 15 residues. DNA for the CDR3: TGTGCCAGCAGCGCGACAGGGCCGGGCGACGAAAAACTGTTTTTT. It translates to CASSATGPGDEKLFF.

The V and J genes are TRBV10-3 and TRBJ2-3, with a possible D match to TRBD2 (6 bases). This CDR3 has 13 residues. Germline V CDR1 and CDR2: ENHRY, SYGVKD. With 7 bases removed from V and 0 bases from J, the gap between germline ends came to 8 bases. CDR3 nucleotides: TGTGCCATCAAGGGGACTAGCACAGATACGCAGTATTTT. Residues: CAIKGTSTDTQYF.

The V call is TRBV7-2, the J call TRBJ2-3, with D unclear. The length of the CDR3 is 13 residues. The V end lost 2 bases, the J end lost 5 bases, and 8 bases lay between the germline ends. The germline V gene has CDR1 SGHTA and CDR2 FQGNSA. The CDR3 DNA sequence: TGTGCCAGCAGCTTAAACGGCGGAGATACGCAGTATTTT. Translating gives CASSLNGGDTQYF.

In this sample, this clone turned up a few times. V gene TRBV14 combines with J gene TRBJ2-4; possible D gene TRBD1, 5 bases. The CDR3 loop spans 18 amino acids. The V and J ends lost 0 bases and 8 bases respectively, with 23 bases between them. CDR1 SGHDN and CDR2 FVKESK come from the germline V gene. The CDR3, as DNA: TGTGCCAGCAGCCAAGATGGAACCTACAGGTATCTGGAAGACATTCAGTACTTC. Its translation: CASSQDGTYRYLEDIQYF.

The chain links TRBV7-2 to TRBJ2-1, with a tentative D call TRBD1 (6 bases). Germline lookup yields CDR1 SGHTA and CDR2 FQGNSA. Trimming took off 2 bases at V and 3 bases at J, with 11 bases between the two ends. The CDR3 length is 15 residues. CDR3 in amino acids: CASSLSGQLYNEQFF. For the CDR3, the DNA is TGTGCCAGCAGCTTATCGGGACAACTCTACAATGAGCAGTTCTTC.

The V gene is TRBV2, the J gene TRBJ1-5; 7 bases are a match to TRBD1. J lost 5 bases, V lost 5 bases, and 9 bases had no gene match. From germline, CDR1 is SNHLY and CDR2 FYNNEI. This CDR3 spans 15 amino acids. The CDR3 loop reads CASSRDSEHHQPQHF. CDR3 in DNA: TGTGCCAGCAGTCGGGACAGCGAACATCATCAGCCCCAGCATTTT.

This clone was detected a few times. The chain employs TRBV27 and TRBJ1-1; 10 bases are a match to TRBD1. V was clipped by 2 bases and J by 4 bases; unmatched bases: 1. This CDR3 has 14 residues. Germline loops: CDR1 MNHEY, CDR2 SMNVEV (reference sequence). The CDR3 coding sequence is TGTGCCAGCAGTTTACGACAGGGGGCCACTGAAGCTTTCTTT. Protein product: CASSLRQGATEAFF.

This clone was counted a few times. The chain recombines TRBV2 with TRBJ2-3, with D perhaps TRBD1 or TRBD2 (5 bases each). The CDR3 is 14 amino acids. CDR1 and CDR2 from the germline V gene are SNHLY and FYNNEI. Trimming pared 6 bases from V and 6 bases from J, leaving 16 bases between. In nucleotides, the CDR3 is TGTGCCAGCAGCTTAGCGAAGGGGACGGATACGCAGTATTTT. Protein: CASSLAKGTDTQYF. The full variable domain, with the rest looked up from reference TRBV2 and TRBJ2-3, is EPEVTQTPSHQVTQMGQEVILRCVPISNHLYFYWYRQILGQKVEFLVSFYNNEISEKSEIFDDQFSVERPDGSNFTLKIRSTKLEDSAMYFCASSLAKGTDTQYFGPGTRLTVL.

The chain recombines TRBV4-1 with TRBJ1-2; the D is unclear. The CDR3 contains 15 residues. From germline, CDR1 is MGHRA and CDR2 YSYEKL. Deletions cut 0 bases from V and 5 bases from J, with 13 bases between. The CDR3 here is CASSQDQSSIYGYTF. The DNA of the CDR3 is TGCGCCAGCAGCCAAGATCAGTCAAGTATATATGGCTACACCTTC.

V usage is TRBV30 and J usage is TRBJ2-1; D is unclear. Germline CDR1 reads GTSNPN; CDR2 reads SVGIG (reference sequence). V dropped 3 bases and J dropped 2 bases, with 14 bases sitting between them. The CDR3 sequence is 15 residues long. CDR3 DNA sequence: TGTGCCTGGAGACTGGCCGACGGCACCTACAATGAGCAGTTCTTC. Encoded protein: CAWRLADGTYNEQFF. Variable domain in full (rest from reference TRBV30 and TRBJ2-1): SQTIHQWPATLVQPVGSPLSLECTVEGTSNPNLYWYRQAAGRGLQLLFYSVGIGQISSEVPQNLSASRPQDRQFILSSKKLLLSDSGFYLCAWRLADGTYNEQFFGPGTRLTVL.

In this sample, this clone turned up a few times. The chain combines TRBV10-3 with TRBJ1-2; D uncertain. The germline V gene has CDR1 ENHRY and CDR2 SYGVKD. V lost 2 bases and J lost 4, with 20 bases in between. The CDR3 loop spans 17 amino acids. The CDR3 DNA sequence: TGTGCCATCAGTGAGGTGGGCCCCGATGCCCGGAGCTATGGCTACACCTTC. This gives the protein CAISEVGPDARSYGYTF.

This chain joins TRBV30 and TRBJ2-1, with D perhaps matching TRBD2 (6 bases). CDR3 size: 13 residues. The germline CDR1 and CDR2 sequences are GTSNPN and SVGIG (reference sequence). Trimming cost V 0 bases and J 6 bases, with 9 bases left between them. The CDR3: CAWSVKLANEQFF. The CDR3 coding sequence is TGTGCCTGGAGTGTTAAACTAGCCAATGAGCAGTTCTTC.

This chain joins TRBV25-1 and TRBJ1-2; 9 bases are a match to TRBD1. V lost 6 bases and J lost 7; bases outside the gene matches: 6. Germline values: CDR1 MGHDK, CDR2 SYGVNS. The CDR3 loop spans 13 amino acids. CDR3 in amino acids: CASRGQGVGGYTF. For the CDR3, the DNA is TGTGCCAGCAGGGGACAGGGAGTCGGTGGCTACACCTTC.

The V call is TRBV28, the J call TRBJ2-7; 8 bases are a match to TRBD1. Trimming cost V 6 bases and J 3 bases; bases outside gene matches: 13. CDR3 size: 16 residues. The germline gives CDR1 MDHEN, CDR2 SYDVKM. The CDR3 sequence: CASSPLQGESIYEQYF. CDR3 DNA: TGTGCCAGCAGCCCTCTACAGGGGGAGAGTATCTACGAGCAGTACTTC.

The chain joins TRBV6-6 to TRBJ2-1, with TRBD2 matching 11 bases. Losses at the gene ends were 6 bases for V and 4 bases for J; bases not matched to a gene: 5. Germline-derived CDR1 and CDR2 are MNHNY and SVGAGI (reference sequence). CDR3 length: 15 residues. Here the CDR3 reads CASRSGTSGYNEQFF. The CDR3 DNA reads TGTGCCAGCAGATCCGGGACTAGCGGATACAATGAGCAGTTCTTC.

Turning to this clone: The sample has other DNA sequences that encode this CDR3 too. The CDR3 here is CASSSSSYEQYF. In nucleotides, the CDR3 is TGTGCCAGCAGTTCTAGCTCCTACGAGCAGTACTTC. The chain combines TRBV6-5 with TRBJ2-7, with no clear D. The CDR3 loop spans 12 amino acids. V lost 4 bases to trimming and J lost 0 bases, with 4 bases between them. Germline V gene data show CDR1 as MNHEY and CDR2 as SVGAGI.

V is TRBV10-3 and J is TRBJ2-3; 9 bases fit TRBD2. J gave up 3 bases and V 6 bases, and 10 bases lay outside the gene matches. This CDR3 region has 16 residues. Germline assignment: CDR1 ENHRY and CDR2 SYGVKD. The CDR3 nucleotides are TGTGCCATCAGCCTAATGGGGGCGGGAGGGACAGATACGCAGTATTTT. It translates to CAISLMGAGGTDTQYF.

V usage is TRBV25-1 and J usage is TRBJ2-7; perhaps TRBD1 as D (6 bases). With 3 bases removed from V and 2 bases from J, the gap between germline ends came to 8 bases. The CDR3 runs to 13 residues. Germline V gene data show CDR1 as MGHDK and CDR2 as SYGVNS. The CDR3 DNA follows: TGTGCCAGCAGTGACTACAGGGCCTACGAGCAGTACTTC. It yields the protein CASSDYRAYEQYF.

This clone was picked up a small number of times. The chain joins TRBV19 to TRBJ2-5, with D possibly matching TRBD1 (5 bases). Germline-derived CDR1 and CDR2 are LNHDA and SQIVND (reference sequence). CDR3 size: 14 residues. The V end was cut by 6 bases, the J end by 3 bases, with 14 bases between. The CDR3 DNA is TGTGCCAGTAGCCCCGGACACCGGGAAGAGACCCAGTACTTC. It translates to CASSPGHREETQYF. Supplemented by reference TRBV19 and TRBJ2-5, the full variable domain reads DGGITQSPKYLFRKEGQNVTLSCEQNLNHDAMYWYRQDPGQGLRLIYYSQIVNDFQKGDIAEGYSVSREKKESFPLTVTSAQKNPTAFYLCASSPGHREETQYFGPGTRLLVL.

The sample holds a few counts of this clone. The chain recombines TRBV30 with TRBJ2-7; D remains unclear. CDR3 length: 11 residues. CDR1 and CDR2 from the germline V gene are GTSNPN and SVGIG (reference sequence). The germline V and J ends were trimmed by 4 bases and 7 bases, with 11 bases remaining between them. The CDR3 DNA sequence: TGTGCCTGGAACACCAACTCGGAGCAGTACTTC. It specifies CAWNTNSEQYF.

This chain joins TRBV7-9 and TRBJ2-3, with D unresolved. This CDR3 has 11 amino acids. In germline, CDR1 is SEHNR, CDR2 FQNEAQ (reference sequence). CDR3 sequence reads: CAINPTDTQYF. CDR3 bases: TGTGCAATAAACCCCACAGATACGCAGTATTTT.

In this sample, this clone turned up a few times. The J gene is TRBJ2-3, the V gene TRBV7-9; D gene ambiguous. The V gene's germline CDR1 is SEHNR and CDR2 FQNEAQ (reference sequence). Trimming stripped 5 bases from V and 0 bases from J, with 9 bases between. The CDR3 loop spans 14 amino acids. Here the CDR3 DNA reads TGTGCCAGCAGCGGTAAGGAAAGCACAGATACGCAGTATTTT. It specifies CASSGKESTDTQYF.